These 15 T cell receptor beta chains originate from one sample sequenced in a study of cytomegalovirus exposure and HLA in healthy donors. Primers: 60 Vbeta forward and 13 Jbeta reverse. Profiled with immunoSEQ multiplex PCR; TCRdb holds only in-frame clones, not every one. The table records approximately 85,000 clones, 80% of them present only once. The sample was PBMCs. The receptors shown here come from a man under 40 in good health and CMV-seronegative.

The V gene is TRBV11-2, the J gene TRBJ2-3; 7 nucleotides match TRBD2. The CDR3 has 16 amino acids. Germline loops: CDR1 SGHAT, CDR2 FQNNGV. The trim removed 3 bases at V and 2 bases at J, leaving 8 bases unmatched. The CDR3 here is CASSLTLATITDTQYF. CDR3 nucleotides: TGTGCCAGCAGCTTGACACTAGCGACCATCACAGATACGCAGTATTTT.

The V and J genes are TRBV6-1 and TRBJ1-2; 7 positions agree with TRBD1. The CDR3 length is 13 residues. The germline V gene encodes CDR1 MNHNS and CDR2 SASEGT. V gave up 6 bases and J gave up 2 bases; unmatched junction bases: 3. CDR3 nucleotide sequence: TGTGCCAGCAGGACAGGGACAAACTATGGCTACACCTTC. As protein: CASRTGTNYGYTF.

The chain joins TRBV28 to TRBJ2-1; 8 bases agree with TRBD1. J lost 6 bases, V lost 1 base, and 5 bases had no gene match. This CDR3 spans 15 amino acids. The germline V gene has CDR1 MDHEN and CDR2 SYDVKM. In DNA, the CDR3 is TGTGCCAGCAGTTTATTCGGGACAGGTCTCAATGAGCAGTTCTTC. This codes for CASSLFGTGLNEQFF.

The chain uses TRBV1 and TRBJ1-1. TRBV1 is reported as a pseudogene. The CDR3 has 20 amino acids. The CDR3 loop is CTDLRASKRILANANTEAFF. The CDR3 DNA follows: TGCACCGACCTTCGGGCTTCGAAGAGGATTCTAGCCAACGCGAACACTGAAGCTTTCTTT.

The chain employs TRBV18 and TRBJ1-2, with D unclear. The CDR3 runs 14 residues. Germline values: CDR1 KGHSH, CDR2 LQKENI. The V end was cut by 3 bases, the J end by 4 bases, with 12 bases between. CDR3 region: CASSPSVGRYGYTF. DNA for the CDR3: TGTGCCAGCTCACCTTCCGTGGGCCGCTATGGCTACACCTTC.

In nucleotides, the CDR3 is TGCAGCGTTGAAACCAGCAATGAGCAGTTCTTC. Protein: CSVETSNEQFF. The chain is built from TRBV29-1 and TRBJ2-1, with D unresolved. This CDR3 spans 11 amino acids. Germline-derived CDR1 and CDR2 are SQVTM and ANQGSEA. The V gene lost 2 bases and the J gene lost 6 bases, with 5 bases spanning the gap.

V is TRBV19 and J is TRBJ2-1; D gene unclear. The ends were cut back, 3 bases at V and 8 bases at J, with 11 bases in the middle. The CDR3 is made up of 13 amino acids. CDR1 and CDR2 (germline): LNHDA, SQIVND (reference sequence). CDR3 protein: CASSISAVYEQFF. DNA of the CDR3: TGTGCCAGTAGTATTTCGGCGGTTTATGAGCAGTTCTTC.

This sequence joins TRBV27 and TRBJ2-1; a weak D match, TRBD2 (6 bases). V was clipped by 5 bases and J by 1 base, with 15 bases between them. The length of the CDR3 is 16 residues. Germline CDR1 reads MNHEY; CDR2 reads SMNVEV (reference sequence). This chain's CDR3 is CASSRPAGRSYNEQFF. The CDR3 coding sequence is TGTGCCAGCAGTCGACCAGCGGGTCGTTCCTACAATGAGCAGTTCTTC.

The chain couples TRBV6-6 to TRBJ2-3; D remains ambiguous. Germline V gene data show CDR1 as MNHNY and CDR2 as SVGAGI (reference sequence). V was clipped by 2 bases and J by 8 bases, with 11 bases between them. This CDR3 has 13 residues. The CDR3: CASSYPPSVTQYF. DNA for the CDR3: TGTGCCAGCAGTTACCCCCCTAGTGTTACGCAGTATTTT.

The chain couples TRBV6-5 to TRBJ2-1, with unresolved D. The CDR3 sequence is 15 residues long. Germline CDR1 and CDR2: MNHEY and SVGAGI. V lost 3 bases, J lost 5 bases, and 14 bases lay in between. CDR3 DNA sequence: TGTGCCAGCAGTTATAATCCGGTTGTCAACAATGAGCAGTTCTTC. It yields the protein CASSYNPVVNNEQFF.

The chain couples TRBV7-9 to TRBJ2-1; 7 nucleotides agree with TRBD2. V trimming: 2 bases; J trimming: 6 bases; junction bases outside the gene matches: 4. Germline CDR1 SEHNR, CDR2 FQNEAQ (reference sequence). The length of the CDR3 is 14 residues. The CDR3: CASSLREVTNEQFF. The CDR3 DNA is TGTGCCAGCAGCTTACGGGAGGTCACCAATGAGCAGTTCTTC.

This chain uses TRBV27 with TRBJ2-2; 11 bases agree with TRBD2. The CDR3 totals 18 residues. Losses at the gene ends were 0 bases for V and 1 base for J; bases not matched to a gene: 4. Per the germline V gene, CDR1 is MNHEY and CDR2 is SMNVEV (reference sequence). CDR3 bases: TGTGCCAGCAGTTTATCCTATACTAGCGGGGGGAACACCGGGGAGCTGTTTTTT. Encoded protein: CASSLSYTSGGNTGELFF.

In its sample, this clone was seen a few times. This sequence joins TRBV9 and TRBJ2-3; 9 bases are a match to TRBD1. V lost 0 bases and J lost 2; bases outside the gene matches: 4. Germline V gene sequence: CDR1 SGDLS, CDR2 YYNGEE. The CDR3 spans 16 residues. The CDR3 region has the DNA TGTGCCAGCAGCGTAGCTACAGGGGGCATCACAGATACGCAGTATTTT. Encoded protein: CASSVATGGITDTQYF.

This clone was seen a few times. The chain joins TRBV19 to TRBJ2-5; 13 nucleotides match TRBD2. The CDR3 loop spans 14 amino acids. The trim removed 8 bases at V and 5 bases at J, leaving 5 bases unmatched. CDR1 is LNHDA, CDR2 SQIVND, per germline (reference sequence). CDR3 residues: CASGTSGELETQYF. CDR3 nucleotides: TGTGCCAGTGGGACTAGCGGGGAGTTGGAGACCCAGTACTTC.

The J gene is TRBJ1-1, the V gene TRBV10-1; D gene ambiguous. V dropped 4 bases and J dropped 5 bases, with 11 bases sitting between them. This CDR3 region has 13 residues. Per the germline V gene, CDR1 is WNHNN and CDR2 is SYGVQD (reference sequence). The CDR3 sequence is CASSGPGRTEAFF. DNA of the CDR3: TGCGCCAGCAGTGGGCCGGGTCGGACTGAAGCTTTCTTT.